A single sample gave rise to the 13 T cell receptor beta chains below, sequenced in a study of early T cells in non-severe SARS-CoV-2 infection. TCRdb re-called the 5' RACE reads through MiXCR, storing one row per CDR3 protein. The sample has tens of thousands of distinct CDR3 sequences; roughly 13% are singletons. Sample: whole blood. These receptors originate from an adult who was a healthcare worker with PCR-confirmed SARS-CoV-2 infection or an uninfected control (not recorded which).

The rearrangement joins TRBV5-1 to TRBJ1-4; D ambiguous. The CDR3 length is 13 residues. Trimming shortened V by 4 bases and J by 8 bases, and 12 bases separated the two germline ends. Germline lookup yields CDR1 SGHRS and CDR2 YFSETQ. This CDR3 reads CASSREPGEKLFF. Written as DNA, the CDR3 is TGCGCCAGCAGCCGAGAACCCGGGGAAAAACTGTTTTTT.

J is TRBJ2-1 and V is TRBV18; no clear D. The CDR3 length is 15 residues. Germline V gene sequence: CDR1 KGHSH, CDR2 LQKENI. The ends were cut back, 6 bases at V and 10 bases at J, with 22 bases in the middle. This CDR3 reads CASSNQSAVVREQFF. CDR3 bases: TGTGCCAGCTCTAACCAGTCGGCCGTTGTTCGGGAGCAGTTCTTC.

This clonotype was seen a few times. The rearrangement joins TRBV18 to TRBJ1-2; TRBD1 is a possible D gene (5 bases). The V gene's germline CDR1 is KGHSH and CDR2 LQKENI. Deletions cut 3 bases from V and 8 bases from J, with 16 bases between. The CDR3 runs to 14 residues. The CDR3 DNA sequence: TGTGCCAGCTCACCGAATAGCGGGGACCGGGGCTACACCTTC. This gives the protein CASSPNSGDRGYTF.

At least ten counts were recorded for this clonotype. The chain carries TRBV29-1 and TRBJ1-1; D unclear. This CDR3 is 11 amino acids long. Germline lookup yields CDR1 SQVTM and CDR2 ANQGSEA. Trimming left V 4 bases short and J 6 bases short, with 9 bases between. DNA for the CDR3: TGCAGCGTTGGTTTTGTCCCTGAAGCTTTCTTT. Amino acids: CSVGFVPEAFF.

The rearrangement uses TRBV7-9 and TRBJ2-3; D possibly corresponds to TRBD1 (5 bases). Germline V gene sequence: CDR1 SEHNR, CDR2 FQNEAQ (reference sequence). This CDR3 has 14 amino acids. V lost 1 base and J 2 bases, leaving 7 bases between the germline ends. The CDR3 sequence: CASSLVGATDTQYF. The CDR3 bases are TGTGCCAGCAGCTTAGTTGGGGCCACAGATACGCAGTATTTT.

The chain uses TRBV3-1 and TRBJ1-3, with 9 bases that match TRBD1. The V gene's germline CDR1 is LGHDT and CDR2 YNNKEL (reference sequence). This CDR3 has 15 residues. J was trimmed by 3 bases and V by 4 bases; bases with no gene match: 4. The DNA of the CDR3 is TGTGCCAGCAGCCGAATGGGACAGGGTGGAAACACCATATATTTT. Translation gives CASSRMGQGGNTIYF.

J is TRBJ2-1 and V is TRBV20-1, with 8 bases aligning to TRBD1. Germline V gene lookup returns CDR1 DFQATT and CDR2 SNEGSKA (reference sequence). This CDR3 comprises 12 residues. J gave up 13 bases and V 5 bases, and 10 bases lay outside the gene matches. CDR3 nucleotides: TGCAGTGCTTCAGAAGGGGGACAGGTCCAGTTCTTC. Translating it yields CSASEGGQVQFF.

This rearrangement joins TRBV6-1 to TRBJ2-5, with TRBD1 matching 7 bases. CDR1 is MNHNS, CDR2 SASEGT, per germline. V was pared by 8 bases and J by 2 bases, with 11 bases of the junction left unmatched. The CDR3 totals 15 residues. This CDR3 is CASSIYRGRQETQYF. In nucleotides, the CDR3 is TGTGCCAGCTCAATTTACAGGGGTAGACAAGAGACCCAGTACTTC.

This chain uses TRBV6-9 with TRBJ1-5; no reliable D call. The CDR3 runs to 18 residues. The germline gives CDR1 MNHGY, CDR2 SVAAGI. V lost 6 bases and J 0 bases, leaving 21 bases between the germline ends. DNA for the CDR3: TGTGCCAGCAGCCTTGTTCTGCAAGCTCTCTATAGCAATCAGCCCCAGCATTTT. Translation: CASSLVLQALYSNQPQHF.

V gene TRBV3-1 combines with J gene TRBJ2-7; perhaps D is TRBD1 or TRBD2 (5 bases each). The V end was cut by 4 bases, the J end by 7 bases, with 14 bases between. The V gene's germline CDR1 is LGHDT and CDR2 YNNKEL (reference sequence). CDR3 length: 13 residues. CDR3 protein: CASSPWDRVEQYF. CDR3 bases: TGTGCCAGCAGCCCGTGGGACCGGGTTGAGCAGTACTTC.

V usage is TRBV15 and J usage is TRBJ1-4; D possibly corresponds to TRBD1 (5 bases). CDR1 is LNHNV and CDR2 is YYDKDF in the germline V gene (reference sequence). Trimming stripped 0 bases from V and 8 bases from J, with 7 bases between. The CDR3 has 13 amino acids. The CDR3 coding sequence is TGTGCCACCAGCAGAGATAGGGGCGAAAAACTGTTTTTT. Its translation: CATSRDRGEKLFF.

In regard to this clonotype: Since a much larger clone is just one base distant, this may be a read error. V gene TRBV11-2 combines with J gene TRBJ2-7; no firm D call. CDR1 is SGHAT, CDR2 FQNNGV, per germline. This CDR3 has 16 amino acids. Trimming stripped 5 bases from V and 2 bases from J, with 19 bases between. CDR3 amino acids: CASSEVVWATAYEQYF. The DNA for the CDR3 is TGTGCCAGCAGCGAAGTCGTATGGGCGACCGCCTACGAGCAGTACTTC.

This rearrangement joins TRBV27 to TRBJ1-4; D possibly corresponds to TRBD1 (6 bases). Germline V lookup: CDR1 MNHEY, CDR2 SMNVEV (reference sequence). The CDR3 totals 16 residues. V lost 0 bases and J 6 bases, leaving 14 bases between the germline ends. CDR3 amino acids: CASSLSRAGDDEKLFF. The CDR3 DNA follows: TGTGCCAGCAGTTTATCGAGGGCAGGGGATGATGAAAAACTGTTTTTT.